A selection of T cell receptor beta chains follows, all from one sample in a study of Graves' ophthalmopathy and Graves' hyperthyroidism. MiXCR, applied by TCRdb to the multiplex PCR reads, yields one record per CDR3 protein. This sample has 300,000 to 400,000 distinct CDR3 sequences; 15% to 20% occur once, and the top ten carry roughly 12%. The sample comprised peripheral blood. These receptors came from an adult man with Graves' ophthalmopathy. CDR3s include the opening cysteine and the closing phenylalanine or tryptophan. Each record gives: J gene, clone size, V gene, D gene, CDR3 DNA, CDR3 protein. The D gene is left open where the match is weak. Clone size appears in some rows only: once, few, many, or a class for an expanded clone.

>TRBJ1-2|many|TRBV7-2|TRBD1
TGTGCCAGCAGCCCACGGACAGGGCCCTATGGCTACACCTTC
CASSPRTGPYGYTF
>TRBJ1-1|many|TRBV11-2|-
TGTGCCAGCAGCCCGAGACAGGTGAGGGACACTGAAGCTTTCTTT
CASSPRQVRDTEAFF
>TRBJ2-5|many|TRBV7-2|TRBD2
TGTGCCAGCAGCTTATTACGGGGGGGGGCAGAGACCCAGTACTTC
CASSLLRGGAETQYF
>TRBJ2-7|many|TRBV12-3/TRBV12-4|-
TGTGCCAGCAGTCCACTAGCCCTCCCCTCCGAGCAGTACTTC
CASSPLALPSEQYF
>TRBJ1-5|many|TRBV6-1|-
TGTGCCAGCAGGGAGGTATCGCAGAGCAATCAGCCCCAGCATTTT
CASREVSQSNQPQHF
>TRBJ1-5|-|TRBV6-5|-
TGTGCCAGCAGTTACCCCTCCTGGCAGGTTAATCAGCCCCAGCATTTT
CASSYPSWQVNQPQHF
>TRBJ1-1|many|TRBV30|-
TGTGCCTGGAGTGTCCCGATTGGGGTGAACACTGAAGCTTTCTTT
CAWSVPIGVNTEAFF
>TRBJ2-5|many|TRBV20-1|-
TGCAGTGCTAAAAGGAAGACAGGAGAGACCCAGTACTTC
CSAKRKTGETQYF
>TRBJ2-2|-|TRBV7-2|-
TGCGCCAGCAGCTTGGATGGGTCGAGCACCGGGGAGCTGTTTTTT
CASSLDGSSTGELFF
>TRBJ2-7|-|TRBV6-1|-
TGTGCCAGCAGTGAAGGGCAGAAAGACGAGCAGTACTTC
CASSEGQKDEQYF
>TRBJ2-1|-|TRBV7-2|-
TGTGCCAGCAGCTCCGGGGGGCCTTGCAATGAGCAGTTCTTC
CASSSGGPCNEQFF
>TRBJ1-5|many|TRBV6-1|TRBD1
TGTGCCAGCAGTGACAGGGGGGGCCAGCCCCAGCATTTT
CASSDRGGQPQHF
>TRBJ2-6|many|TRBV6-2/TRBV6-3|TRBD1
TGTGCCAGCAGTCCCGACCAGGGGGCGGGTCGCTCTGGGGCCAACGTCCTGACTTTC
CASSPDQGAGRSGANVLTF
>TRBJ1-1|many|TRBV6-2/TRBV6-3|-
TGTGCCAGCAGTTATTCTCTAGGGATCGCGACTGAAGCTTTCTTT
CASSYSLGIATEAFF
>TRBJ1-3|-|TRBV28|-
TGTGCCAGCAGCCCCGCCAGGGGCGCTGGAAACACCATATATTTT
CASSPARGAGNTIYF
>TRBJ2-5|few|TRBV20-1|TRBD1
TGCAGTGCTAGAAGGACAGGAAGTGAGACCCAGTACTTC
CSARRTGSETQYF
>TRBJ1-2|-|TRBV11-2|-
TGTGCCAGCAGCCAATGCCCGGTACAGGGACACTATGGCTACATCTTC
CASSQCPVQGHYGYIF
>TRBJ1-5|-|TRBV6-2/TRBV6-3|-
TGTGCCAGCAGTTACCGGGGATTGAGCAATCAGCCCCAGCATTTT
CASSYRGLSNQPQHF
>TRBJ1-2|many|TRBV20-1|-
TGCAGTGCTGGTACCGGGACGGGCGAATATGGCTACACCTTC
CSAGTGTGEYGYTF
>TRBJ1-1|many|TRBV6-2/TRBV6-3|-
TGTGCCAGCAGCTACTCGGAGGGGAACACTGGAGCTTTCTTT
CASSYSEGNTGAFF
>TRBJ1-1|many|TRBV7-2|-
TGTGCCAGCAGCTTCAGCGGGGTCGGAGGCGCTGAAGCTTTCTTT
CASSFSGVGGAEAFF
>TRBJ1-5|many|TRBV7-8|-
TGTGCCAGCAGCTTAGCATCCGGGACAAGCAATCAGCCCCAGCATTTT
CASSLASGTSNQPQHF
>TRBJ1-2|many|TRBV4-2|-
TGTGCCAGCAGCCAAGAACGGCTCTATGGCTACACCTTC
CASSQERLYGYTF